These 16 T cell receptor beta chains were sequenced from one sample in a study of early T cells in non-severe SARS-CoV-2 infection. MiXCR, run by TCRdb on the 5' RACE reads, gives a single entry per CDR3 protein. Altogether more than 45,000 distinct CDR3 sequences are present, around 12% being singletons, with the ten largest covering around 3.8%. The sample consisted of whole blood. The receptors stem from an adult who was a healthcare worker with PCR-confirmed SARS-CoV-2 infection or an uninfected control (not recorded which).

This clonotype was found many times. V gene TRBV6-4 combines with J gene TRBJ1-2; D is ambiguous. Germline V gene sequence: CDR1 MRHNA, CDR2 SNTAGT. The CDR3 covers 13 residues. The ends were cut back, 6 bases at V and 6 bases at J, with 14 bases in the middle. The CDR3 sequence: CASRATVQHGYTF. In DNA form, the CDR3 reads TGTGCCAGCAGGGCTACTGTGCAACATGGCTACACCTTC.

This clonotype has ten or more counts. The chain carries TRBV20-1 and TRBJ2-7; D is possibly TRBD2 (5 bases). The germline V and J ends were trimmed by 6 bases and 2 bases, with 14 bases remaining between them. Germline CDR1 is DFQATT and CDR2 is SNEGSKA (reference sequence). This CDR3 comprises 13 residues. The CDR3 DNA reads TGCAGTGCGCACTACTCCGGGACCTACGAGCAGTACTTC. It encodes CSAHYSGTYEQYF.

Only one count was recorded for this clonotype. This chain joins TRBV28 and TRBJ1-1; TRBD1 might be the D (6 bases). The CDR3 covers 12 residues. V was cut by 10 bases and J by 2 bases, with 11 bases left in between. In germline, CDR1 is MDHEN, CDR2 SYDVKM. The CDR3 DNA is TGTGCCACCTTGGACAGAAACACTGAAGCTTTCTTT. Its translation is CATLDRNTEAFF. The full variable domain, completed using reference TRBV28 and TRBJ1-1, is DVKVTQSSRYLVKRTGEKVFLECVQDMDHENMFWYRQDPGLGLRLIYFSYDVKMKEKGDIPEGYSVSREKKERFSLILESASTNQTSMYLCATLDRNTEAFFGQGTRLTVV.

The chain links TRBV7-3 to TRBJ2-3; 7 bases are a match to TRBD1. Germline assignment: CDR1 SGHTA and CDR2 FQGTGA. With V trimmed by 5 bases and J by 2 bases, 4 bases remained unmatched. This CDR3 has 14 residues. The DNA for the CDR3 is TGTGCCAGCAGCAGACAGGGACCCACAGATACGCAGTATTTT. Its translation is CASSRQGPTDTQYF.

This clonotype has at least ten counts. V and J are TRBV4-1 and TRBJ1-2, with D perhaps TRBD1 (5 bases). Deletions cut 4 bases from V and 5 bases from J, with 17 bases between. Germline V gene lookup returns CDR1 MGHRA and CDR2 YSYEKL. The CDR3 totals 15 residues. CDR3 sequence (DNA): TGCGCCAGCAGCCCTCAGGCGACAGCCCTATATGGCTACACCTTC. It encodes CASSPQATALYGYTF.

In its sample, this clonotype was seen many times. The V and J genes are TRBV24-1 and TRBJ1-5; D may be TRBD1 (6 bases). This CDR3 is built from 15 residues. Trimming shortened V by 3 bases and J by 5 bases, and 13 bases separated the two germline ends. Germline lookup yields CDR1 KGHDR and CDR2 SFDVKD. CDR3 in DNA: TGTGCCACCAGTGATGCCCAGGGGCCCCATCAGCCCCAGCATTTT. Translation gives CATSDAQGPHQPQHF.

At least ten counts were recorded for this clonotype. The chain links TRBV29-1 to TRBJ2-3, with D possibly being TRBD1 (5 bases). The germline gives CDR1 SQVTM, CDR2 ANQGSEA. V was clipped by 5 bases and J by 3 bases, with 9 bases between them. The length of the CDR3 is 12 residues. The CDR3 DNA follows: TGCAGCGTTACAGGAAATACAGATACGCAGTATTTT. Translation gives CSVTGNTDTQYF.

This clonotype was recorded at least ten times. The V call is TRBV24-1, the J call TRBJ2-1; 7 nucleotides line up with TRBD1. The J segment lost 5 bases and the V segment lost 3 bases, leaving 6 bases of the junction unmatched. The CDR3 is 15 amino acids. Germline V gene data show CDR1 as KGHDR and CDR2 as SFDVKD. This chain's CDR3 is CATSDPRTGDNEQFF. In nucleotides, the CDR3 is TGTGCCACCAGTGATCCCAGGACAGGCGACAATGAGCAGTTCTTC.

The chain is built from TRBV28 and TRBJ1-2; no firm D call. This CDR3 is 11 amino acids long. Deletions cut 7 bases from V and 5 bases from J, with 8 bases between. Germline CDR1 reads MDHEN; CDR2 reads SYDVKM. CDR3 DNA: TGTGCCAGCACGGGTCGGTATGGCTACACCTTC. Translating it yields CASTGRYGYTF.

V is TRBV28 and J is TRBJ2-3, with 13 bases identical to TRBD2. The J segment lost 8 bases and the V segment lost 10 bases, leaving 3 bases of the junction unmatched. The CDR3 loop spans 12 amino acids. The germline V gene encodes CDR1 MDHEN and CDR2 SYDVKM. CDR3 in DNA: TGTGCCACAGGGACTAGCGGGATTACGCAGTATTTT. It codes for CATGTSGITQYF.

The sample holds a few counts of this clonotype. This CDR3 reads CASSLVQGAYEQYF. The CDR3 nucleotides are TGTGCCAGCAGCTTAGTCCAGGGGGCCTACGAGCAGTACTTC. V gene TRBV7-6 combines with J gene TRBJ2-7; 7 bases agree with TRBD1. The CDR3 covers 14 residues. Germline V gene lookup returns CDR1 SGHVS and CDR2 FNYEAQ. Germline trimming cut 1 base from V and 2 bases from J; bases unmatched to any gene: 2.

The chain links TRBV10-2 to TRBJ2-5; the D is unclear. With 3 bases removed from V and 4 bases from J, the gap between germline ends came to 6 bases. Germline V gene lookup returns CDR1 WSHSY and CDR2 SAAADI. This CDR3 region has 12 residues. The CDR3 DNA reads TGCGCCAGCAGTGAAGGGCGAGAGACCCAGTACTTC. It translates to CASSEGRETQYF.

This clonotype showed up many times. The chain combines TRBV28 with TRBJ2-5, with D unresolved. CDR3 length: 14 amino acids. V dropped 2 bases and J dropped 5 bases, with 12 bases sitting between them. Germline V gene lookup returns CDR1 MDHEN and CDR2 SYDVKM. CDR3 amino acids: CASSLGSRPETQYF. The CDR3 region has the DNA TGTGCCAGCAGTTTAGGTTCTCGGCCCGAGACCCAGTACTTC.

The sample holds many counts of this clonotype. The chain couples TRBV5-1 to TRBJ2-5, with D perhaps TRBD2 (5 bases). This CDR3 has 13 amino acids. Trimming removed 4 bases at V and 5 bases at J, with 12 bases between. Germline loops: CDR1 SGHRS, CDR2 YFSETQ. The CDR3 DNA follows: TGCGCCAGCAGCGAAACTAGTTTGGAGACCCAGTACTTC. This gives the protein CASSETSLETQYF.

In its sample, this clonotype was seen a few times. The chain carries TRBV27 and TRBJ2-6; D is unresolved. Looked up from germline, CDR1 is MNHEY and CDR2 is SMNVEV (reference sequence). The CDR3 contains 14 residues. Trimming left V 5 bases short and J 0 bases short, with 5 bases between. In nucleotides, the CDR3 is TGTGCCAGCAGTCCACGCTCTGGGGCCAACGTCCTGACTTTC. Translation gives CASSPRSGANVLTF.

This clonotype was recorded at least ten times. The chain is built from TRBV7-2 and TRBJ1-6, with D unresolved. The CDR3 is 17 amino acids. With 5 bases removed from V and 7 bases from J, the gap between germline ends came to 21 bases. Germline V gene sequence: CDR1 SGHTA, CDR2 FQGNSA. The CDR3 protein is CASSPNPDARANSPLHF. In DNA form, the CDR3 reads TGTGCCAGCAGCCCAAACCCTGATGCCCGGGCGAATTCACCCCTCCACTTT. The full variable domain, with the rest looked up from reference TRBV7-2 and TRBJ1-6, is GAGVSQSPSNKVTEKGKDVELRCDPISGHTALYWYRQSLGQGLEFLIYFQGNSAPDKSGLPSDRFSAERTGGSVSTLTIQRTQQEDSAVYLCASSPNPDARANSPLHFGNGTRLTVT.